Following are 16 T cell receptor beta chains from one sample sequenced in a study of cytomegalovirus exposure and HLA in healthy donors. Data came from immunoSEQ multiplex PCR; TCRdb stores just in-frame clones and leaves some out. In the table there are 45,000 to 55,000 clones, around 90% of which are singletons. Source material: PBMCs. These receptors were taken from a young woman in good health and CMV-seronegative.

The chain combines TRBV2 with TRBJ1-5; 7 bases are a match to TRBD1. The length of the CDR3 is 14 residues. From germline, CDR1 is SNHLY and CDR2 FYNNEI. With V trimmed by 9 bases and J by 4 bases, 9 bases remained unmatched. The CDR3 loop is CASTSDRVNQPQHF. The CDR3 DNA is TGTGCCAGTACCTCTGACAGGGTGAATCAGCCCCAGCATTTT.

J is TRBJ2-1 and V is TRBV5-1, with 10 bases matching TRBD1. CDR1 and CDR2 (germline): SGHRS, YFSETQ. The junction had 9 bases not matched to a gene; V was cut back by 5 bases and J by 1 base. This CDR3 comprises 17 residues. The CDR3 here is CASSWTGGTSSYNEQFF. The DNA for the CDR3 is TGCGCCAGCAGTTGGACAGGGGGGACCAGTTCCTACAATGAGCAGTTCTTC.

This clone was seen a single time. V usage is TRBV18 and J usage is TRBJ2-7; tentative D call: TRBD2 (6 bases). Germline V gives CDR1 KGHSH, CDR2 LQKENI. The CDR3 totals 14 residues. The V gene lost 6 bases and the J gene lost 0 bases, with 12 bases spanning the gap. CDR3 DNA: TGTGCCAGCTCCCTGGGGCGGGGCTCCTACGAGCAGTACTTC. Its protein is CASSLGRGSYEQYF.

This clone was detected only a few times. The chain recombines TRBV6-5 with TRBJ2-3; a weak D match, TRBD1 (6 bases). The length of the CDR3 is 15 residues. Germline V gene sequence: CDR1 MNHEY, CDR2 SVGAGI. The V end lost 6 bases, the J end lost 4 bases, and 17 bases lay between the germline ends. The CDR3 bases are TGTGCCAGCAGCCTAAACAGGGCCCGGGCAGATACGCAGTATTTT. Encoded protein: CASSLNRARADTQYF.

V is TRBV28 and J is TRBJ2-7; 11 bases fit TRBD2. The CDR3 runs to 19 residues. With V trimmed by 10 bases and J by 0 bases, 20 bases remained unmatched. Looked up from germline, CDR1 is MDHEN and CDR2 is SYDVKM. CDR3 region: CATILGTLGLADSSYEQYF. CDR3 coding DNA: TGTGCCACCATTTTAGGAACTTTGGGACTAGCGGACAGCTCCTACGAGCAGTACTTC.

This CDR3 reads CAWSPRGTGKVKQYF. For the CDR3, the DNA is TGTGCCTGGTCCCCACGGGGGACAGGAAAAGTTAAGCAGTACTTC. The rearrangement joins TRBV30 to TRBJ2-7; TRBD1 aligns across 8 bases. Germline-derived CDR1 and CDR2 are GTSNPN and SVGIG (reference sequence). With 5 bases clipped from V and 8 bases from J, the junction kept 17 bases outside the gene matches. The CDR3 spans 15 residues.

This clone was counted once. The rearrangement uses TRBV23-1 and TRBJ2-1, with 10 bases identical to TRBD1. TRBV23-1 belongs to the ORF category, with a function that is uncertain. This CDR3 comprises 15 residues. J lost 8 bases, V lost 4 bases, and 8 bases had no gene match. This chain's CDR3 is CASSPPGQGNDEQFF. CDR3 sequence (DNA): TGCGCCAGCAGTCCTCCGGGACAGGGGAACGATGAGCAGTTCTTC.

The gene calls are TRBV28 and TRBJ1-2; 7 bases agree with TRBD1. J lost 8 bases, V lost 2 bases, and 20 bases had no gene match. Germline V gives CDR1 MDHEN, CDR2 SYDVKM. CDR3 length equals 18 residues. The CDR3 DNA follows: TGTGCCAGCAGTTTAAGTCCCCATCTGACAGGGAAAGAGGAAGGCTACACCTTC. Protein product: CASSLSPHLTGKEEGYTF.

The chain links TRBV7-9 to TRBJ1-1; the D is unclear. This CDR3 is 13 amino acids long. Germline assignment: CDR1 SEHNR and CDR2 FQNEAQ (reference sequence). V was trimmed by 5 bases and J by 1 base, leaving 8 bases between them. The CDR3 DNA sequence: TGTGCCAGCAGCGACACCCCGAACACTGAAGCTTTCTTT. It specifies CASSDTPNTEAFF.

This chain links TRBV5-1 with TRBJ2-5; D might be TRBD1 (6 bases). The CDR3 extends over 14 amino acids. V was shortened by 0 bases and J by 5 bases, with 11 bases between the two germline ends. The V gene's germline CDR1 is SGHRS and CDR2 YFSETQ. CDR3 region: CASSLEVTGETQYF. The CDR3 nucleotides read TGCGCCAGCAGCTTGGAAGTAACAGGGGAGACCCAGTACTTC. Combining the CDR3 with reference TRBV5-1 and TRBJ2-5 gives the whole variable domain KAGVTQTPRYLIKTRGQQVTLSCSPISGHRSVSWYQQTPGQGLQFLFEYFSETQRNKGNFPGRFSGRQFSNSRSEMNVSTLELGDSALYLCASSLEVTGETQYFGPGTRLLVL.

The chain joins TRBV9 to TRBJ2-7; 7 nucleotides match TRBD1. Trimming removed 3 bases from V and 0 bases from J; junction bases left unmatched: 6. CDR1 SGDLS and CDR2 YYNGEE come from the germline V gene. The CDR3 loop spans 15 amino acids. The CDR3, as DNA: TGTGCCAGCAGCGCGACAGGGTTGAGCTCCTACGAGCAGTACTTC. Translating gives CASSATGLSSYEQYF.

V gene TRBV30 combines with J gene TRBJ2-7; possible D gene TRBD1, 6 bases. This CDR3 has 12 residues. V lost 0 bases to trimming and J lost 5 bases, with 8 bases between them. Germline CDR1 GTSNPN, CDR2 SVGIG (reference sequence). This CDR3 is CAWSVQGHEQYF. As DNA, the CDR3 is TGTGCCTGGAGTGTACAGGGACACGAGCAGTACTTC.

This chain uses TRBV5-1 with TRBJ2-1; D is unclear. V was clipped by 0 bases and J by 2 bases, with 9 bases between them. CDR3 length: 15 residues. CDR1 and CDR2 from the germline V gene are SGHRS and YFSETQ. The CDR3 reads CASSLVSSPYNEQFF. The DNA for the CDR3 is TGCGCCAGCAGCTTGGTGAGTAGCCCCTACAATGAGCAGTTCTTC.

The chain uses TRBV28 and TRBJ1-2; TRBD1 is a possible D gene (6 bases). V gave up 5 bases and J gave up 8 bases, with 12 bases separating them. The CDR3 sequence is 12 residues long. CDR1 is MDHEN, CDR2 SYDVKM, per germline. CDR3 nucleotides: TGTGCCAGCAGTGACAACAGGGTAGGCTACACCTTC. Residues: CASSDNRVGYTF.

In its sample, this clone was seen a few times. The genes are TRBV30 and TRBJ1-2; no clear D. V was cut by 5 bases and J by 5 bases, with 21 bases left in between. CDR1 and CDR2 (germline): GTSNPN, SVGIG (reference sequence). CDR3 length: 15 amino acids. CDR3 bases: TGTGCCTGGGAGCCTACAGCGGGAGGATTTTATGGCTACACCTTC. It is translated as CAWEPTAGGFYGYTF.

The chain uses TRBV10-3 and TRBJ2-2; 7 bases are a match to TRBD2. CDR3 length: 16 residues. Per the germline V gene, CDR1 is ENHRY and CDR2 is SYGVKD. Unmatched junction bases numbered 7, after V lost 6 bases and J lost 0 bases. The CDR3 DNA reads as TGTGCCATCAGATCCGGCGCGGGAGCGAACACCGGGGAGCTGTTTTTT. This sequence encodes CAIRSGAGANTGELFF.